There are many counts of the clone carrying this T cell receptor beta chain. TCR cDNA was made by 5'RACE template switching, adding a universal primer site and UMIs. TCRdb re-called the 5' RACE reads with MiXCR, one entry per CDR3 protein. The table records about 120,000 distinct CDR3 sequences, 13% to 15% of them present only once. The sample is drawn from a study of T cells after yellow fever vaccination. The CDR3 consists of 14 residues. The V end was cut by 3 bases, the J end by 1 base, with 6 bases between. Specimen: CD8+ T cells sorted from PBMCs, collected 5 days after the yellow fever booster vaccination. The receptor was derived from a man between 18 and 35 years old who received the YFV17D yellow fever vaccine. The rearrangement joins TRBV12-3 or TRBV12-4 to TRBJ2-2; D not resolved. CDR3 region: CASSLGRNTGELFF. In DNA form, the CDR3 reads TGTGCCAGCAGTTTGGGAAGGAACACCGGGGAGCTGTTTTTT.